This TCR beta chain was recorded in a study of cytomegalovirus exposure and HLA in healthy donors. Study-level background: Earlier sequencing of some 190 million T cells yielded approximately 120 million unique TCR beta sequences.

Study-wide points: Among immune exposure information, only CMV serostatus was available. Most CMV-associated TCR beta chains appeared HLA-restricted in a later analysis. Later work found that TCR association rates differed between HLA loci; DRB1 had the most and HLA-C the fewest.

Primers for the PCR totalled 60 Vbeta and 13 Jbeta. TCRdb's table, derived via immunoSEQ multiplex PCR, lists solely in-frame clones and lacks some. Of 120,000 to 150,000 clones detected, 73% appear once; the ten largest clones hold 13% to 15%. To note about this clone: Its specificity is unknown.

This receptor was obtained from a human donor in good health. Specimen: PBMCs.

The CDR3 DNA reads TGTGCCAGCAGCAAGACCGGGACTAGCGGGGGTCGGGAGACCCAGTACTTC. Translating it yields CASSKTGTSGGRETQYF. The rearrangement uses TRBV5-4 and TRBJ2-5; 14 bases are a match to TRBD2. The CDR3 has 17 residues. Trimming removed 4 bases from V and 5 bases from J; junction bases left unmatched: 10. Germline V gene lookup returns CDR1 SGHNT and CDR2 YYREEE (reference sequence).